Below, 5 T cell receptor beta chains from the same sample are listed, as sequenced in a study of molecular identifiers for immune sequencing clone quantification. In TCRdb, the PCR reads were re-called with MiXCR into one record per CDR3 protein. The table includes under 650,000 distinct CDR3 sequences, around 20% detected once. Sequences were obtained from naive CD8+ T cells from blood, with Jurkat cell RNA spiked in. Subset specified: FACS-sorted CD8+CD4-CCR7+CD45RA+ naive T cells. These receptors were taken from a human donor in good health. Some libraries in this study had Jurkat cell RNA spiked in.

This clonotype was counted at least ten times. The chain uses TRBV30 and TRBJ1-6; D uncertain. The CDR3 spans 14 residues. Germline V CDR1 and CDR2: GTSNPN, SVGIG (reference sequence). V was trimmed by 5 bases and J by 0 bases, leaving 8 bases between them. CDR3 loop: CAWAVSSYNSPLHF. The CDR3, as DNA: TGTGCCTGGGCGGTGAGCTCCTATAATTCACCCCTCCACTTT.

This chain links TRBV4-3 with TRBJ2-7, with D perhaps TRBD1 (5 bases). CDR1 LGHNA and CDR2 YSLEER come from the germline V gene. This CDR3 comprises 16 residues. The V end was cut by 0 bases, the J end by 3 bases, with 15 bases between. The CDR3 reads CASSQEWQGLVYEQYF. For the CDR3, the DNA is TGCGCCAGCAGCCAAGAATGGCAGGGTCTCGTCTACGAGCAGTACTTC.

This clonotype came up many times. The CDR3 DNA is TGTGCCAGCAGCTCCCACGGCGTTAGCAATCAGCCCCAGCATTTT. It is translated as CASSSHGVSNQPQHF. V is TRBV7-2 and J is TRBJ1-5; D call uncertain. This CDR3 comprises 15 residues. V was cut by 4 bases and J by 0 bases, with 10 bases left in between. Germline CDR1 reads SGHTA; CDR2 reads FQGNSA.

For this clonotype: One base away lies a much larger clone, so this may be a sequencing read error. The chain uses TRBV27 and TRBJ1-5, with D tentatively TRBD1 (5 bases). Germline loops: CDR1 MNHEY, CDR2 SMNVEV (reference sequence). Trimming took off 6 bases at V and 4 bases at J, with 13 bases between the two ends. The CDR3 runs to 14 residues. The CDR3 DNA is TGTGCCAGCAGACAGGCAGGCGATAATCAGCCCCAGCATTTT. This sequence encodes CASRQAGDNQPQHF.

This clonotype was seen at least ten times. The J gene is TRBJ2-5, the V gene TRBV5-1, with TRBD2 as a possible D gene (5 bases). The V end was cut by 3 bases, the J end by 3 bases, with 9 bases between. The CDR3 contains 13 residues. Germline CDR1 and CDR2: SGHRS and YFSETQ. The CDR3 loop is CASSWLAEETQYF. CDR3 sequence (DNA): TGCGCCAGCAGCTGGCTAGCAGAAGAGACCCAGTACTTC.